This passage covers 3 T cell receptor beta chains from one sample sequenced in a study of regulatory T cells in long-lasting Graves disease. Assembly of TCR beta libraries relied on iRepertoire HTBI primers together with Arm-PCR of CDR3 regions. TCRdb passed the multiplex PCR reads through MiXCR, listing each CDR3 protein once. Here the sample spans around 340,000 distinct CDR3 sequences, roughly 21% being singletons. Time point here: persistent/refractory GD, antithyroid drugs over 5 years with positive TRAb. There was RNA extracted from PBMCs, and the TCR library was made from it. The source material was peripheral blood mononuclear cells (PBMCs), sampled when the disease was refractory, from a patient treated with antithyroid drugs. The receptor set was obtained from a female donor with Graves disease.

This clonotype was picked up many times. The V call is TRBV7-2, the J call TRBJ2-5, with 14 bases that match TRBD2. The CDR3 covers 18 residues. J gave up 5 bases and V 5 bases, and 13 bases lay outside the gene matches. Germline values: CDR1 SGHTA, CDR2 FQGNSA. The CDR3 DNA reads TGTGCCAGCAGCCCCAGACTAGCGGGAGGGCCGTCGCTGGAGACCCAGTACTTC. Translation gives CASSPRLAGGPSLETQYF.

This clonotype was detected many times. V and J are TRBV6-1 and TRBJ1-2; D might be TRBD1 (5 bases). CDR1 is MNHNS and CDR2 is SASEGT in the germline V gene. Trimming stripped 7 bases from V and 5 bases from J, with 11 bases between. This CDR3 is built from 12 residues. DNA for the CDR3: TGTGCCAGCACCCAGGGAGTTTATGGCTACACCTTC. Its protein product is CASTQGVYGYTF.

This clonotype was observed many times. V is TRBV6-1 and J is TRBJ2-7; TRBD1 is a possible D gene (5 bases). This CDR3 region has 14 residues. V gave up 4 bases and J gave up 4 bases, with 14 bases separating them. Germline-derived CDR1 and CDR2 are MNHNS and SASEGT. The CDR3 spells CASSGGWGRYEQYF. In DNA, the CDR3 is TGTGCCAGCAGTGGCGGATGGGGCAGATACGAGCAGTACTTC.